This record concerns one T cell receptor (beta chain) sequence. Its antigen remains unknown. This sample was included in a study of T cell responses to AZD1222 COVID-19 vaccine. Whole-study context: Second-dose groups at about 4 or about 12 weeks were pooled.

Germline V gene sequence: CDR1 SGHDN, CDR2 FVKESK. This CDR3 spans 16 amino acids. The junction had 5 bases not matched to a gene; V was cut back by 0 bases and J by 5 bases. Using immunoSEQ multiplex PCR, the repertoire was profiled, and TCRdb retains in-frame clones only, with some absent. The profile covers 70,000 to 90,000 clones, with around 73% appearing a single time and about 21% taken by the ten largest. Overall study results and limits: Seropositive AZD1222 recipients at baseline numbered only 5 to 7. The CD4 TCRs associated with vaccination extended across spike and predominated at 160-218 and 743-854.

This receptor was obtained from an adult in good health. Sequencing was performed on peripheral blood, taken on day 0 of AZD1222 vaccination. V usage is TRBV14 and J usage is TRBJ2-2; 8 positions match TRBD2. CDR3 coding DNA: TGTGCCAGCAGCCAAGAAGGACTAGCTTTAACCGGGGAGCTGTTTTTT. Translating gives CASSQEGLALTGELFF. The variable domain in full, with the rest retrieved from reference TRBV14 and TRBJ2-2, is EAGVTQFPSHSVIEKGQTVTLRCDPISGHDNLYWYRRVMGKEIKFLLHFVKESKQDESGMPNNRFLAERTGGTYSTLKVQPAELEDSGVYFCASSQEGLALTGELFFGEGSRLTVL.